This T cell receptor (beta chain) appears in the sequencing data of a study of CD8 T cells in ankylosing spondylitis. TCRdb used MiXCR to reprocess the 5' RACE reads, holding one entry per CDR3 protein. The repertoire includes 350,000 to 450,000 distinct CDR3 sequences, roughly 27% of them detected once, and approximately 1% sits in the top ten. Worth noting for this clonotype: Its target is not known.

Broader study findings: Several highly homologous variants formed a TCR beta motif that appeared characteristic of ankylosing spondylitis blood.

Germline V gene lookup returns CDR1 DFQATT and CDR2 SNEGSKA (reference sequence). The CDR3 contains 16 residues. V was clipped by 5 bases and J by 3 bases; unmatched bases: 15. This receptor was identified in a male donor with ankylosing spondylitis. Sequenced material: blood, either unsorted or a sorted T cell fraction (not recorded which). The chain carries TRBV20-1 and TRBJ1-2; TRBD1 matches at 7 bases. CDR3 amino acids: CSAAPQGQTSDYGYTF. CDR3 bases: TGCAGTGCTGCCCCCCAGGGACAGACATCCGACTATGGCTACACCTTC.